This paragraph covers one TCR beta chain sequence. Authors' analysis steps: Counts of nucleated cells, estimated from reference gene primer amplification, were obtained. Using immunoSEQ multiplex PCR, the repertoire was profiled, and TCRdb retains in-frame clones only, with some absent. The DNA gave D and trimming, while V, J and clone size come from that table. The table records about 130,000 clones, approximately 82% of them present only once. CDR3 length: 13 residues. Germline CDR1 and CDR2: MNHNS and SASEGT. With 2 bases removed from V and 6 bases from J, the gap between germline ends came to 10 bases. This sample stems from a study of blood T cell repertoires in COVID-19. The wider study: The United States, Italy and Spain were the sources of the acute and convalescent COVID-19 samples. Nucleic acid was either cDNA or gDNA, and it came from T cells, B-cell-depleted T cells, or PBMCs.

This clonotype was sampled from a man between 60 and 75 years old who had recovered from COVID-19. Sequencing was performed on peripheral blood. This chain uses TRBV6-1 with TRBJ1-2; D might be TRBD1 (5 bases). CDR3 protein: CASSEFRGDGYTF. For the CDR3, the DNA is TGTGCCAGCAGTGAATTCCGGGGGGATGGCTACACCTTC.